The clone carrying this TCR beta chain occurred many times. Amplified TCR beta CDR3 regions derived from RNA transcripts. Researchers ran a first-round RT-PCR on the TCR CDR3 using the HTBI primer set. MiXCR, run by TCRdb on the multiplex PCR reads, gives a single entry per CDR3 protein. The table records about 360,000 distinct CDR3 sequences, over 10% of them present only once. Exclusion criteria comprised uncontrolled infection, other autoimmune disease, pregnancy or lactation. Clinicians diagnosed patients from clinical symptoms, serum thyroxine and TRAb, thyroid ultrasound and orbital computed tomography. The sample belongs to a study of T cells in Graves' hyperthyroidism and ophthalmopathy. The CDR3 has 17 amino acids. V lost 3 bases and J lost 5; bases outside the gene matches: 3.

The J gene is TRBJ2-2, the V gene TRBV12-3 or TRBV12-4; TRBD2 agrees at 16 bases. The sample comprised blood. The receptor comes from a woman younger than 30 with Graves' hyperthyroidism. The CDR3 coding sequence is TGTGCCAGCAGTTTGAGGGGACTAGCGGGAGGGACCGGGGAGCTGTTTTTT. It yields the protein CASSLRGLAGGTGELFF.